This T cell receptor (beta chain) was profiled in a study of T cells in Graves' hyperthyroidism and ophthalmopathy. TCR beta CDR3 regions were amplified from RNA transcripts. Carried out on the TCR CDR3, a first-round RT-PCR used the HTBI primer set. TCRdb redid the calling of the multiplex PCR reads with MiXCR, one entry per CDR3 protein. The repertoire consists of some 770,000 distinct CDR3 sequences, with about 16% occurring once and the leading ten covering approximately 8.4%. Looked up from germline, CDR1 is MNHEY and CDR2 is SMNVEV (reference sequence). This CDR3 has 19 amino acids. Unmatched junction bases numbered 10, after V lost 2 bases and J lost 1 base. This clonotype turned up a few times.

The V call is TRBV27, the J call TRBJ2-6; 8 nucleotides match TRBD1. The receptor was isolated from a man between 18 and 29 years old with Graves' hyperthyroidism. Sequencing used blood. The CDR3, as DNA: TGTGCCAGCAGTTTAGTCCGGCAGGGGGCTTTTTCTGGGGCCAACGTCCTGACTTTC. Protein sequence: CASSLVRQGAFSGANVLTF.